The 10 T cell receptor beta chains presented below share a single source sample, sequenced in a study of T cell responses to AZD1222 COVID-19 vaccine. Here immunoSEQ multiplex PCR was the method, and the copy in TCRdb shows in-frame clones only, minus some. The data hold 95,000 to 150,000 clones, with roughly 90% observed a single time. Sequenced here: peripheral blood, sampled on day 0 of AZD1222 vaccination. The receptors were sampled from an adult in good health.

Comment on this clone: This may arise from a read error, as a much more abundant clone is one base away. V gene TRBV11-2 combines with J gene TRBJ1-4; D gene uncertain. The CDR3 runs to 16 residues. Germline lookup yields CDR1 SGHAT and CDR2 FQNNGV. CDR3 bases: TGTGCCAACAGCTTAGATCTGGGCAGGCTTGATGAAAAACTGTTTTTT. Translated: CANSLDLGRLDEKLFF.

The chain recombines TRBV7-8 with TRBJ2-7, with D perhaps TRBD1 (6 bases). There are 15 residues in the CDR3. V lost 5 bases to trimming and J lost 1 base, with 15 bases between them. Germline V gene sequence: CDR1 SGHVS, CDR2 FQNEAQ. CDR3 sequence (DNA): TGTGCCAGCAGCCGATTGGACAGCGCATCCTACGAGCAGTACTTC. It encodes CASSRLDSASYEQYF.

The CDR3 region is CSVEGFKRGAWKDNEQFF. Written as DNA, the CDR3 is TGCAGCGTTGAAGGATTTAAACGGGGGGCTTGGAAGGACAATGAGCAGTTCTTC. The chain links TRBV29-1 to TRBJ2-1; the D gene is possibly TRBD2 (7 bases). Germline V CDR1 and CDR2: SQVTM, ANQGSEA. The CDR3 is 18 residues long. With 1 base removed from V and 5 bases from J, the gap between germline ends came to 24 bases.

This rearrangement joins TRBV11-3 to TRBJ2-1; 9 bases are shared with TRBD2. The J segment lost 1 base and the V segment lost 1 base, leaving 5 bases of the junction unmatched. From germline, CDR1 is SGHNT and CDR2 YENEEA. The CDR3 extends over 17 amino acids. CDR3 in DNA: TGTGCCAGCAGCTTAGGCGGGGGGGGAGGATCCTACAATGAGCAGTTCTTC. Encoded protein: CASSLGGGGGSYNEQFF.

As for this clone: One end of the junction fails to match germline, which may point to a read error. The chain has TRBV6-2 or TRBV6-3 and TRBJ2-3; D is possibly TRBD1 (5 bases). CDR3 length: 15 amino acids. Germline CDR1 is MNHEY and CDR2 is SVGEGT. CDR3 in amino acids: CASNYERSKGDTQYF. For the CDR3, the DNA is TGTGCCAGCAATTACGAGAGATCAAAGGGGGATACGCAGTATTTT.

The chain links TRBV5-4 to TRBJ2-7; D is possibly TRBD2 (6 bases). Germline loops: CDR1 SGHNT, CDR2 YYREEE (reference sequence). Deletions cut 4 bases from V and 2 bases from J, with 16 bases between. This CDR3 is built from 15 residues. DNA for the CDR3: TGTGCCAGCAGCACCCGAGCGGGTTCACCCTACGAGCAGTACTTC. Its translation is CASSTRAGSPYEQYF.

For the CDR3, the DNA is TGCGCCAGCAGGCCAGGAGCCTCTGGAAACACCATATATTTT. Translating it yields CASRPGASGNTIYF. The chain carries TRBV23-1 and TRBJ1-3; D not resolved. TRBV23-1 is recorded as an ORF, its role being uncertain. This CDR3 has 14 residues. V shed 6 bases and J shed 0 bases, with 9 bases lying between them.

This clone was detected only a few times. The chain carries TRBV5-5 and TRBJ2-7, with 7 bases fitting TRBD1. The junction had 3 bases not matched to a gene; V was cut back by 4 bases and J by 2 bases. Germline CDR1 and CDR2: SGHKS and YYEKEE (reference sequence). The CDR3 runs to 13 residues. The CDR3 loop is CASSRGTAYEQYF. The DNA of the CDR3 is TGTGCCAGCAGCAGAGGGACAGCCTACGAGCAGTACTTC.

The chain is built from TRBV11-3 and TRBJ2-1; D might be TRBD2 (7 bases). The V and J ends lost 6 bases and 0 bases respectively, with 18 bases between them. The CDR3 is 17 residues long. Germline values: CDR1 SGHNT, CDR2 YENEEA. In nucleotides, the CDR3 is TGTGCCAGCAGAGTGGAAAACGGGGGGCCCTCCTACAATGAGCAGTTCTTC. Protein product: CASRVENGGPSYNEQFF.

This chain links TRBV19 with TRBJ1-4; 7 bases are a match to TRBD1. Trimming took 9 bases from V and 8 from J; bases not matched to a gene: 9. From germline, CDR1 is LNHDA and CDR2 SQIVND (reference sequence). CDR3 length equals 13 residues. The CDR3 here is CASAGGRNEKLFF. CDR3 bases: TGTGCCAGCGCAGGGGGTCGAAACGAAAAACTGTTTTTT.